These T cell receptor beta chains were read from a single sample in a study of control samples from healthy donors and cancer patients. The repertoire was sequenced with immunoSEQ multiplex PCR; TCRdb's copy has only in-frame clones and lacks some. In the table there are 150,000 to 200,000 clones, 90% of which are singletons. The sequenced sample consisted of blood. These TCRs come from a woman aged 45-65 years in good health. Each CDR3 is given without its conserved first and last residue. Each record gives: V gene, J gene, CDR3 protein.

TRBV24-1	TRBJ2-3	ATSVRGLRADTQY
TRBV11-2	TRBJ2-6	ASSLSGTGANVLT
TRBV28	TRBJ2-1	ASSPRGSGLRTSGRYNEQF
TRBV10-3	TRBJ1-6	ATRQGAGSPLH
TRBV7-3	TRBJ1-3	ASSSTGPGNTIY
TRBV11-3	TRBJ2-7	ASSSGLAGSYEQY
TRBV24-1	TRBJ2-3	ATSARTVRADTQY
TRBV28	TRBJ1-2	ASRVPGQGKGYT
TRBV2	TRBJ1-5	ASSEGDRPNQPQH
TRBV7-2	TRBJ2-3	ASSTSLRGRLPTQY
TRBV28	TRBJ1-3	ASSPGGGSSGNTIY
TRBV7-9	TRBJ2-7	ASSFATGGYEQY
TRBV7-3	TRBJ2-2	ASSSNTGELF